Each of the 5 T cell receptor beta chains below was sequenced from the same sample in a study of metastatic and nonmetastatic thyroid tumors. Treatment of any kind had been given to no patient before thyroid surgery. TCRdb reprocessed the PCR reads using MiXCR. The profile shows 20,000 to 25,000 clones, 10% to 15% of them singletons. Sequences were obtained from blood. The origin of the receptors is a female donor with papillary thyroid cancer or a benign thyroid nodule (not recorded which). Some clones in this sample may be carry-over from other donors' samples.

This clone was seen only a few times. The V call is TRBV5-6, the J call TRBJ2-7, with D perhaps matching TRBD1 (5 bases). Germline V gene lookup returns CDR1 SGHDT and CDR2 YYEEEE. V gave up 2 bases and J gave up 2 bases, with 8 bases separating them. The CDR3 loop spans 13 amino acids. For the CDR3, the DNA is TGTGCCAGCAGCTTCAGGGAAACCTACGAGCAGTACTTC. Translation: CASSFRETYEQYF.

This clone was observed at least ten times. The rearrangement links TRBV12-5 to TRBJ2-1; possible D gene TRBD2, 5 bases. Trimming cost V 5 bases and J 7 bases, with 21 bases left between them. This CDR3 is built from 16 residues. Germline CDR1 is LGHNT and CDR2 is FRNRAP. In DNA form, the CDR3 reads TGTGCTAGTGGTCCGAGGGAATGGTACGAATCGAATGAGCAGTTCTTC. Translating it yields CASGPREWYESNEQFF.

Comments on this clone: It may be a read error: a sequence one base away is much more abundant. The same CDR3 arises from other DNA sequences in this sample as well. The V and J genes are TRBV28 and TRBJ2-2; D remains ambiguous. The germline CDR1 and CDR2 sequences are MDHEN and SYDVKM. The length of the CDR3 is 12 residues. The germline V and J ends were trimmed by 5 bases and 7 bases, with 8 bases remaining between them. Here the CDR3 reads CASSVGLGELFF. The CDR3 nucleotides are TGTGCCAGCAGTGTTGGGCTCGGGGAGCTGTTTTTT.

Many counts were recorded for this clone. The V and J genes are TRBV7-2 and TRBJ2-6; D ambiguous. Trimming left V 1 base short and J 4 bases short, with 11 bases between. CDR3 length equals 16 residues. Germline CDR1 and CDR2: SGHTA and FQGNSA. CDR3 sequence: CASSLVVAGGANVLTF. CDR3 nucleotides: TGTGCCAGCAGCTTAGTCGTGGCTGGGGGGGCCAACGTCCTGACTTTC.

This clone was picked up many times. Being one base from a much bigger clone, this may be a read error. The same CDR3 can be traced to other DNA sequences in this sample. The CDR3 nucleotides read TGTGCCAGCGGGGGAGGGGGCTCTGGGGCCAACGTCCTGACTTTC. This translates into CASGGGGSGANVLTF. The chain links TRBV6-1 to TRBJ2-6, with TRBD2 as a possible D gene (7 bases). Trimming took off 8 bases at V and 0 bases at J, with 11 bases between the two ends. Germline V CDR1 and CDR2: MNHNS, SASEGT. This CDR3 has 15 amino acids.